Each of the 8 T cell receptor beta chains below was sequenced from the same sample in a study of blood T cell repertoires in COVID-19. TCRdb keeps only in-frame clones here, not all; method: immunoSEQ multiplex PCR. The profile shows about 110,000 clones, about two thirds of them singletons. The sequenced sample was peripheral blood. These receptor sequences come from a human donor with acute or convalescent COVID-19. The donor label of this sample is uncertain.

This clone was observed a handful of times. This sequence joins TRBV10-2 and TRBJ2-1; 7 bases are a match to TRBD1. After removal of 7 bases from V and 4 bases from J, the junction contained 7 bases not matched to a gene. Per germline, CDR1 WSHSY and CDR2 SAAADI. This CDR3 has 14 residues. The CDR3 DNA reads TGCGCCAGCACTCCGGGACAGCTATACAATGAGCAGTTCTTC. This gives the protein CASTPGQLYNEQFF.

The V and J genes are TRBV6-2 or TRBV6-3 and TRBJ1-5, with D tentatively TRBD1 (6 bases). V was trimmed by 2 bases and J by 6 bases, leaving 11 bases between them. Germline values: CDR1 MNHEY, CDR2 SVGEGT. The CDR3 consists of 14 residues. The CDR3 is CASSYAAGAQPQHF. The CDR3 DNA reads as TGTGCCAGCAGTTACGCGGCAGGGGCTCAGCCCCAGCATTTT.

This chain joins TRBV7-9 and TRBJ2-5; 10 nucleotides line up with TRBD2. Germline V CDR1 and CDR2: SEHNR, FQNEAQ (reference sequence). V shed 5 bases and J 1 base; nucleotides not matched to a gene: 7. CDR3 size: 16 residues. CDR3 sequence reads: CASSHWTSGFQETQYF. The CDR3 bases are TGTGCCAGCAGCCACTGGACTAGCGGATTCCAAGAGACCCAGTACTTC.

This chain joins TRBV24-1 and TRBJ2-1; 7 nucleotides match TRBD1. The V and J ends lost 5 bases and 7 bases, in that order; junction bases with no gene match: 10. The germline V gene has CDR1 KGHDR and CDR2 SFDVKD. The CDR3 extends over 15 amino acids. The CDR3 bases are TGTGCCACCAGTGTGAGGGGGCAGTGGTGGAATGAGCAGTTCTTC. The encoded protein is CATSVRGQWWNEQFF.

The CDR3 loop is CASSPRGRGALGETQYF. The CDR3, as DNA: TGTGCCAGTAGTCCCCGGGGGCGGGGGGCCCTAGGTGAGACCCAGTACTTC. The rearrangement links TRBV19 to TRBJ2-5, with 8 bases matching TRBD2. Germline CDR1 and CDR2: LNHDA and SQIVND (reference sequence). Losses at the gene ends were 5 bases for V and 5 bases for J; bases not matched to a gene: 16. The CDR3 runs to 17 residues.

The CDR3 sequence: CASSFPRRGGTEAFF. As DNA, the CDR3 is TGTGCCAGCAGCTTTCCCCGACGGGGAGGGACTGAAGCTTTCTTT. This rearrangement joins TRBV7-2 to TRBJ1-1; unclear D gene. Germline CDR1 reads SGHTA; CDR2 reads FQGNSA. CDR3 length equals 15 residues. V shed 3 bases and J shed 5 bases, with 16 bases lying between them.

The chain's CDR3 is CSVESRNTIYF. The CDR3 nucleotides are TGCAGCGTTGAAAGCCGAAACACCATATATTTT. The chain links TRBV29-1 to TRBJ1-3; the D is unclear. The CDR3 runs 11 residues. The V end lost 2 bases, the J end lost 5 bases, and 4 bases lay between the germline ends. Germline CDR1 is SQVTM and CDR2 is ANQGSEA.

The rearrangement uses TRBV5-4 and TRBJ2-3; no clear D gene. The CDR3 is made up of 15 amino acids. The germline V and J ends were trimmed by 0 bases and 6 bases, with 14 bases remaining between them. CDR1 is SGHNT, CDR2 YYREEE, per germline (reference sequence). This CDR3 is CASSLATQSRDTQYF. The DNA of the CDR3 is TGTGCCAGCAGCTTGGCGACTCAGTCCCGTGATACGCAGTATTTT.